What follows is one T cell receptor beta chain and its context. Its antigen is not known. This entry comes from a study of post-analysis software for immune sequencing data. General study results and limits: Five TRBV segments were more frequent in patients than controls; TRBV5-6, TRBV5-1 and TRBV20-1 belonged to this group. Compared with controls, patients showed significantly lower normalized Chao1 diversity. The authors found that F measure strongly co-clustered same-batch samples.

Germline CDR1 PRHDT, CDR2 FYEKMQ (reference sequence). The CDR3 covers 15 residues. Sequencing libraries made from TCR beta cDNA carried unique molecular identifiers. In TCRdb, the PCR reads were re-called with MiXCR into one record per CDR3 protein. Of about 540,000 distinct CDR3 sequences in the sample, roughly 34% are singletons; the top ten hold around 5.9%. V gene TRBV13 combines with J gene TRBJ2-7, with 10 positions matching TRBD1. Judging by the DNA end, TRBJ2-5 fits better; the J call may be wrong. This TCR was recovered from a girl under 18 with multiple sclerosis. Sequencing input: blood. CDR3 sequence (DNA): TGTGCCAGCAGCGCAGGGACAGGGGTTTCGGAGACCCAGTACTTC. This encodes CASSAGTGVSETQYF.